The rows below give T cell receptor beta chains drawn from one sample of a study of T cell responses to AZD1222 COVID-19 vaccine. Data came from immunoSEQ multiplex PCR; TCRdb stores just in-frame clones and leaves some out. Of 140,000 or so clones listed, 85% to 90% are singletons. The material was peripheral blood, obtained on day 0 of AZD1222 vaccination. These receptor sequences come from an adult in good health. CDR3s include the opening cysteine and the closing phenylalanine or tryptophan. Fields, in order: clone size, V gene, D gene, J gene, CDR3 protein, CDR3 DNA. A D gene is named only where the DNA matches it firmly. Size tells how often a clone was seen (once, few, many) or the class of an expanded clone, and some rows leave it out.

>NA|TRBV3-1/TRBV3-2|NA|TRBJ2-2
CASRGGVNTGELFF
TGTGCCAGCAGAGGGGGTGTGAACACCGGGGAGCTGTTTTTT
>NA|TRBV30|NA|TRBJ2-1
CAFDRQGNEQFF
TGTGCCTTCGACAGGCAGGGCAATGAGCAGTTCTTC
>NA|TRBV6-5|TRBD1|TRBJ1-2
CASTPHRGNYGYTF
TGTGCCAGCACTCCTCACAGGGGCAACTATGGCTACACCTTC
>NA|TRBV28|NA|TRBJ1-1
CASSPQGRRRFTEAFF
TGTGCCAGCAGTCCCCAGGGACGGAGGCGGTTCACTGAAGCTTTCTTT
>NA|TRBV10-3|TRBD2|TRBJ2-5
CAISIPGLAGGIPQETQYF
TGTGCCATCAGTATCCCGGGACTAGCGGGGGGCATTCCCCAAGAGACCCAGTACTTC
>once|TRBV15|NA|TRBJ1-4
CATSRDRGEEKLFF
TGTGCCACCAGCAGAGACAGGGGAGAAGAAAAACTGTTTTTT
>NA|TRBV2|NA|TRBJ1-6
CASSEAHKLGRSPLHF
TGTGCCAGCAGTGAAGCGCATAAACTGGGACGTTCACCCCTCCACTTT
>NA|TRBV19|NA|TRBJ2-7
CASSMGPTDREQYF
TGTGCCAGTAGTATGGGACCGACGGACCGCGAGCAGTACTTC
>NA|TRBV28|NA|TRBJ2-1
CASSSQRASYNEQFF
TGTGCCAGCAGTTCCCAAAGGGCCTCCTACAATGAGCAGTTCTTC
>NA|TRBV3-1/TRBV3-2|NA|TRBJ1-6
CASSLERNNSPLHF
TGTGCCAGCAGCCTCGAAAGAAATAATTCACCCCTCCACTTT
>once|TRBV30|NA|TRBJ2-7
CAWSAGRVSYEQYF
TGTGCCTGGAGTGCGGGGCGGGTCTCCTACGAGCAGTACTTC
>NA|TRBV6-6|NA|TRBJ2-1
CASAFEMSSYNEQFF
TGTGCCAGTGCGTTCGAGATGAGCTCCTACAATGAGCAGTTCTTC
>NA|TRBV28|TRBD2|TRBJ2-3
CASSLAGGPSTDTQYF
TGTGCCAGCAGTCTAGCGGGAGGTCCTTCCACAGATACGCAGTATTTT
>NA|TRBV20-1|TRBD2|TRBJ2-3
CSASLGAGGFTDTQYF
TGCAGTGCTAGTCTCGGTGCGGGGGGTTTCACAGATACGCAGTATTTT
>NA|TRBV25-1|NA|TRBJ2-7
CASSDWQGSSYEQYF
TGTGCCAGCAGTGATTGGCAGGGGTCCTCCTACGAGCAGTACTTC
>NA|TRBV7-2|TRBD1|TRBJ1-2
CASSLVFRGDYGYTF
TGTGCCAGCAGCTTAGTTTTCAGGGGGGACTATGGCTACACCTTC
>NA|TRBV2|NA|TRBJ2-7
CASSPSVEQYF
TGTGCCAGCAGCCCGTCGGTCGAGCAGTACTTC
>once|TRBV30|NA|TRBJ2-1
CAWAPGGGEQFF
TGTGCCTGGGCCCCAGGGGGGGGTGAGCAGTTCTTC
>NA|TRBV6-5|NA|TRBJ1-6
CASSYSRNSPLHF
TGTGCCAGCAGTTACTCCCGGAATTCACCCCTCCACTTT
>NA|TRBV20-1|TRBD2|TRBJ2-7
CSASSLAGSGSYEQYF
TGCAGTGCTAGTTCGCTAGCGGGATCCGGCTCCTACGAGCAGTACTTC
>NA|TRBV5-8|NA|TRBJ1-4
CASTSPRGNEKLFF
TGTGCCAGCACCTCGCCCAGGGGTAATGAAAAACTGTTTTTT
>NA|TRBV7-9|NA|TRBJ1-2
CASSPRGGAQRTYGYTF
TGTGCCAGCAGCCCTAGGGGGGGGGCGCAGAGAACCTATGGCTACACCTTC
>NA|TRBV7-2|TRBD1|TRBJ2-7
CASSIYPGTGGYEQYF
TGTGCCAGCAGCATATACCCCGGGACAGGGGGCTACGAGCAGTACTTC
>NA|TRBV6-5|TRBD1|TRBJ2-7
CASVTGTGVYEQYF
TGTGCCAGCGTTACCGGGACAGGTGTGTACGAGCAGTACTTC
>NA|TRBV7-2|NA|TRBJ2-1
CASSLGYLARGEQFF
TGTGCCAGCAGCTTAGGTTACTTAGCGCGCGGTGAGCAGTTCTTC
>few|TRBV3-1/TRBV3-2|NA|TRBJ1-2
CASSQALYGYTF
TGTGCCAGCAGCCAAGCCCTCTATGGCTACACCTTC
>NA|TRBV7-9|NA|TRBJ1-5
CASSQTSSNQPQHF
TGTGCCAGCTCCCAGACAAGTAGCAATCAGCCCCAGCATTTT
>NA|TRBV27|NA|TRBJ1-1
CASSTWTGNTEAFF
TGTGCCAGCAGTACATGGACGGGCAACACTGAAGCTTTCTTT
>NA|TRBV27|TRBD1|TRBJ1-2
CASSLGTAYGYTF
TGTGCCAGCAGTCTCGGGACAGCGTATGGCTACACCTTC
>once|TRBV28|TRBD2|TRBJ2-5
CASGTSGTLKETQYF
TGTGCCAGCGGGACTAGCGGGACCCTAAAAGAGACCCAGTACTTC
>NA|TRBV2|TRBD2|TRBJ2-3
CASSEGAGGHTQYF
TGTGCCAGCAGTGAAGGCGCGGGGGGCCACACGCAGTATTTT
>NA|TRBV6-5|TRBD1|TRBJ1-5
CASSRQGGQPQHF
TGTGCCAGCAGTCGACAGGGAGGCCAGCCCCAGCATTTT
>NA|TRBV5-6|NA|TRBJ1-3
CASSLWLGQGRTGNTIYF
TGTGCCAGCAGCTTGTGGTTGGGGCAGGGAAGAACTGGAAACACCATATATTTT
>NA|TRBV30|NA|TRBJ1-1
CAWSDRGSQVGGAFF
TGTGCCTGGAGTGACCGGGGATCGCAGGTCGGCGGGGCTTTCTTT
>NA|TRBV5-1|NA|TRBJ2-5
CASSLPWVGQETQYF
TGCGCCAGCAGCTTGCCTTGGGTGGGGCAAGAGACCCAGTACTTC
>NA|TRBV20-1|NA|TRBJ1-6
CSASALTGGRYNSPLHF
TGCAGTGCTAGTGCTTTGACGGGGGGTAGATATAATTCACCCCTCCACTTT
>NA|TRBV19|TRBD2|TRBJ2-1
CASSITGTSGSEQFF
TGTGCCAGTAGTATCACCGGGACTAGCGGGAGTGAGCAGTTCTTC
>NA|TRBV7-9|TRBD1|TRBJ2-3
CASSWTGYTQYF
TGTGCCAGCAGTTGGACAGGGTATACGCAGTATTTT
>NA|TRBV4-2|TRBD1|TRBJ1-5
CASSRSNRGNQPQHF
TGTGCCAGCAGCCGATCGAACAGGGGAAACCAGCCCCAGCATTTT
>NA|TRBV6-1|NA|TRBJ2-7
CASSEMDGGEQYF
TGTGCCAGCAGTGAAATGGACGGAGGCGAGCAGTACTTC
>NA|TRBV28|TRBD1|TRBJ2-7
CASSLLDRGLLTYEQYF
TGTGCCAGCAGTTTACTGGACAGGGGGCTTTTAACCTACGAGCAGTACTTC
>NA|TRBV2|NA|TRBJ1-2
CASSDTGRYGYTF
TGTGCCAGCAGTGATACAGGGAGGTATGGCTACACCTTC
>once|TRBV9|TRBD1|TRBJ1-1
CASSARDRGLSEAFF
TGTGCCAGCAGCGCCCGCGACAGGGGGCTCAGTGAAGCTTTCTTT
>NA|TRBV28|NA|TRBJ2-7
CASSSLPSYEQYF
TGTGCCAGCAGTTCGCTCCCCTCCTACGAGCAGTACTTC
>NA|TRBV6-5|TRBD1|TRBJ1-5
CASRGQGHQPQHF
TGTGCCAGCAGGGGACAGGGACATCAGCCCCAGCATTTT
>NA|TRBV30|TRBD1|TRBJ2-1
CAWGPGQVNEQFF
TGTGCCTGGGGGCCGGGACAGGTCAATGAGCAGTTCTTC
>NA|TRBV6-5|NA|TRBJ2-5
CASAGGGEETQYF
TGTGCCAGCGCAGGAGGGGGGGAAGAGACCCAGTACTTC
>once|TRBV30|TRBD1|TRBJ2-1
CAWSVGTGIYNEQFF
TGTGCCTGGAGTGTCGGGACAGGGATTTACAATGAGCAGTTCTTC
>NA|TRBV27|NA|TRBJ1-3
CASSLGGLGYTIYF
TGTGCCAGCAGTCTTGGGGGGCTGGGTTACACCATATATTTT
>NA|TRBV30|NA|TRBJ1-6
CACQAARESPLHF
TGTGCCTGCCAGGCGGCTCGGGAGTCACCCCTCCACTTT
>once|TRBV7-9|NA|TRBJ2-3
CASSADTQYF
TGTGCCAGCAGCGCAGATACGCAGTATTTT
>NA|TRBV14|TRBD2|TRBJ2-1
CASSQDRRTSRKFF
TGTGCCAGCAGCCAAGATAGGAGGACTAGTAGAAAGTTCTTC
>few|TRBV6-2/TRBV6-3|NA|TRBJ1-6
CASSERWVVKSPLHF
TGTGCCAGCAGCGAGCGTTGGGTGGTAAAATCACCCCTCCACTTT
>NA|TRBV24-1|NA|TRBJ1-2
CATPRDTFYGYTF
TGTGCCACCCCCAGGGACACCTTCTATGGCTACACCTTC
>NA|TRBV4-1|NA|TRBJ2-1
CASSQVGGNNEQFF
TGCGCCAGCAGCCAAGTCGGCGGGAACAATGAGCAGTTCTTC